This T cell receptor beta chain was sequenced in a study of radiation and T cells in renal cell carcinoma. About the study: Nephrectomy followed 15 Gy stereotactic body radiation by 4 weeks.

Documented time point: blood 2 weeks post-SBRT. Treatment of the sample: 15 Gy SBRT to primary tumor, nephrectomy 4 weeks later. Blood was sampled at baseline, 2 weeks and 4 weeks after SBRT. This renal cell carcinoma was of the clear cell type. Germline lookup yields CDR1 GTSNPN and CDR2 SVGIG (reference sequence). The CDR3 sequence is 11 residues long. V lost 2 bases and J 7 bases, leaving 8 bases between the germline ends. Libraries were prepared by immunoSEQ multiplex PCR; TCRdb keeps only in-frame clonotypes and omits some of them. The sample lists 100,000 to 150,000 clones, more than 75% occurring once. Findings and limits, study-wide: Top tumor clonotypes rose in blood 2 weeks post-radiation, then contracted.

Remarks on this clone: The antigen is not known.

The V gene is TRBV30, the J gene TRBJ1-1; D not certain. Sample: blood, taken from a patient whose treatment included radiotherapy and nephrectomy. The receptor was derived from a woman in her 70s with renal cell carcinoma. DNA for the CDR3: TGTGCCTGGAGTAATGGGGTTGAAGCTTTCTTT. Translating gives CAWSNGVEAFF.